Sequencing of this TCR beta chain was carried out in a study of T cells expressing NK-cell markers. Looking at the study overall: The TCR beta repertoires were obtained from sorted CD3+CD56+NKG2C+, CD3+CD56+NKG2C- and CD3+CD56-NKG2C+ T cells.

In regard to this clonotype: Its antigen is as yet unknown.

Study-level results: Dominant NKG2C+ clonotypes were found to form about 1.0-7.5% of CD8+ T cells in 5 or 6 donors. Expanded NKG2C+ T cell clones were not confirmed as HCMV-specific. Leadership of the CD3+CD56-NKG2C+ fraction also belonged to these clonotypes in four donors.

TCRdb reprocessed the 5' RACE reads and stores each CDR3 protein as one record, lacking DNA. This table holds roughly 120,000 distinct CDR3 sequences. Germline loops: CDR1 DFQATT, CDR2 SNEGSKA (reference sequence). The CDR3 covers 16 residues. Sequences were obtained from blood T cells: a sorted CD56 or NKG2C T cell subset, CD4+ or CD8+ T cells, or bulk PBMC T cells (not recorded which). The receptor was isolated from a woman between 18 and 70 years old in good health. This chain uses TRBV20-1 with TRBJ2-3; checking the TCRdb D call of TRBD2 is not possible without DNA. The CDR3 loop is CSARQAGAGEADTQYF.